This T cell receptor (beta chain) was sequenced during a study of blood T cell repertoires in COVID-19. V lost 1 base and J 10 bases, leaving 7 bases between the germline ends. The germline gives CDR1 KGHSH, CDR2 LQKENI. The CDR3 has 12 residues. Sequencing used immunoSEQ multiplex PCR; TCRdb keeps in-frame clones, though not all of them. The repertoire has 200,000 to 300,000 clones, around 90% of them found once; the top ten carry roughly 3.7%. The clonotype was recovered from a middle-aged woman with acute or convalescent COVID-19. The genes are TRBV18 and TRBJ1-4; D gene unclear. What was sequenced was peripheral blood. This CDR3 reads CASSPQTGKLFF. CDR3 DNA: TGTGCCAGCTCACCACAGACTGGAAAACTGTTTTTT.